This T cell receptor (beta chain) was profiled in a study of CD8+ T cells in alopecia areata. As the sequencing template, cDNA was produced by extracting RNA and reverse transcribing it. The method was immunoSEQ multiplex PCR; TCRdb's version includes in-frame clones alone and lacks a portion of them. The sample contains roughly 100,000 clones, about 60% of which appear only once. Trimming removed 2 bases from V and 5 bases from J, with 12 bases in between. Germline V gene lookup returns CDR1 GTSNPN and CDR2 SVGIG (reference sequence). The CDR3 loop spans 13 amino acids. The chain combines TRBV30 with TRBJ2-5; weak D call: TRBD1 (5 bases). The clonotype was recovered from a human donor in good health. The sequencing sample was made of CD4+ T cells sorted from blood. The CDR3 is CAWSFYRMETQYF. The DNA of the CDR3 is TGTGCCTGGAGTTTCTACAGGATGGAGACCCAGTACTTC.